The 15 T cell receptor beta chains in this list originate from one sample, sequenced in a study of T cell responses to AZD1222 COVID-19 vaccine (dated by TCRdb to the early 2020s). Receptors were amplified or captured by the immunoSEQ multiplex PCR assay. As stored in TCRdb, this immuneACCESS dataset retains in-frame rearrangements with V and J assigned. A fraction of the clones does not appear; measured against another copy, unresolved V genes explain less than half of the discrepancy, and the remainder lacks a known reason. The sample yields around 80,000 clones; approximately 90% were counted once. The top ten constitute around 8% of the sample. What the time point label conveys for this sample: about 28 days (+/-7) after the second vaccine dose. The sample here was peripheral blood, taken 28 days after the second AZD1222 dose. These receptors all stem from an adult who received the AZD1222 COVID-19 vaccine.

CDR3 amino acids: CASSSRLATPTDTQYF. For the CDR3, the DNA is TGTGCCAGCAGCTCCCGACTAGCGACCCCCACAGATACGCAGTATTTT. This chain connects TRBV3-1 (or the pseudogene TRBV3-2) to TRBJ2-3, with 8 bases lining up with TRBD2. J gave up 2 bases and V 5 bases, and 9 bases lay outside the gene matches. The CDR3 is 16 amino acids. The germline gives CDR1 LGHDT, CDR2 YNNKEL (reference sequence).

The count of this clone is one. The chain is built from TRBV20-1 and TRBJ1-1; unclear D gene. Germline loops: CDR1 DFQATT, CDR2 SNEGSKA (reference sequence). The V end lost 7 bases, the J end lost 1 base, and 13 bases lay between the germline ends. The CDR3 loop spans 13 amino acids. CDR3 bases: TGCAGTGGTAGTGGTCAACCGAACACTGAAGCTTTCTTT. Translated, it gives CSGSGQPNTEAFF.

The rearrangement uses TRBV18 and TRBJ2-1, with 8 bases that match TRBD2. V shed 0 bases, J shed 7 bases, and the junction held 8 bases outside the gene matches. Germline V gene sequence: CDR1 KGHSH, CDR2 LQKENI. The CDR3 sequence is 16 residues long. Written as DNA, the CDR3 is TGTGCCAGCTCACCACCGGCGGGAGGCCGGGGGAATGAGCAGTTCTTC. Translating gives CASSPPAGGRGNEQFF.

The chain carries TRBV6-5 and TRBJ2-5; TRBD1 or TRBD2 may be the D gene (5 bases each). In germline, CDR1 is MNHEY, CDR2 SVGAGI. The germline V and J ends were trimmed by 5 bases and 0 bases, with 10 bases remaining between them. The CDR3 is made up of 14 amino acids. CDR3 in DNA: TGTGCCAGCAGTCGGGACGGCGACCAAGAGACCCAGTACTTC. Its protein product is CASSRDGDQETQYF.

The chain has TRBV7-7 and TRBJ2-1; 14 bases are a match to TRBD2. Germline-derived CDR1 and CDR2 are SSHAT and FNYEAQ (reference sequence). The junction had 8 bases not matched to a gene; V was cut back by 5 bases and J by 5 bases. This CDR3 region has 17 residues. CDR3 coding DNA: TGTGCCAGCAGCCCGGGGACTAGCGGGGGCCCCGACAATGAGCAGTTCTTC. It is translated as CASSPGTSGGPDNEQFF.

The rearrangement joins TRBV28 to TRBJ1-5; TRBD1 matches at 7 bases. In germline, CDR1 is MDHEN, CDR2 SYDVKM. There are 15 residues in the CDR3. V was clipped by 1 base and J by 3 bases; unmatched bases: 3. The CDR3 DNA follows: TGTGCCAGCAGTTTATCGGACAGGAACAATCAGCCCCAGCATTTT. Translated, it gives CASSLSDRNNQPQHF.

V is TRBV21-1 and J is TRBJ2-7; TRBD2 is taken as the D call from the table, unchecked against the DNA. TRBV21-1 is shown as a pseudogene. The CDR3 runs 13 residues. The CDR3 DNA is TGTGCCAGCAGCAAAGGGCGGGTCGCCGAGCAGTACTTC. Its translation: CASSKGRVAEQYF.

The gene calls are TRBV5-1 and TRBJ2-5, with unresolved D. The V gene lost 7 bases and the J gene lost 1 base, with 14 bases spanning the gap. The CDR3 sequence is 14 residues long. In germline, CDR1 is SGHRS, CDR2 YFSETQ. The CDR3 sequence: CASSNGRVQETQYF. The CDR3 coding sequence is TGCGCCAGCTCCAACGGTCGGGTCCAAGAGACCCAGTACTTC.

J is TRBJ2-1 and V is TRBV18; 7 bases are a match to TRBD1. The germline V gene encodes CDR1 KGHSH and CDR2 LQKENI. The CDR3 consists of 14 residues. The junction had 7 bases not matched to a gene; V was cut back by 3 bases and J by 8 bases. CDR3 sequence (DNA): TGTGCCAGCTCACCCCCAGGGGGTCGCGATGAGCAGTTCTTC. Its protein is CASSPPGGRDEQFF.

This chain uses TRBV6-2 or TRBV6-3 with TRBJ1-5; 9 bases map to TRBD1. The CDR3 extends over 14 amino acids. Trimming at V came to 6 bases and at J to 8 bases, leaving 8 bases not matched to a gene. Germline CDR1 reads MNHEY; CDR2 reads SVGEGT. CDR3 sequence (DNA): TGTGCCAGCAGCCGCGGACAGGGGTTAGAGCCCCAGCATTTT. It is translated as CASSRGQGLEPQHF.

This chain connects TRBV21-1 to TRBJ2-7; the D call of TRBD2 is as the table states it, not checked on the DNA. TRBV21-1 is a pseudogene locus. The CDR3 consists of 15 residues. The CDR3 coding sequence is TGTGCCAGCAGCAATGTGCGGTACCTCTCCTACGAGCAGTACTTC. Its translation is CASSNVRYLSYEQYF.

This chain uses TRBV7-2 with TRBJ2-6, with a tentative D call TRBD2 (5 bases). The CDR3 is made up of 14 amino acids. Germline V lookup: CDR1 SGHTA, CDR2 FQGNSA. The V gene lost 5 bases and the J gene lost 1 base, with 6 bases spanning the gap. CDR3 in DNA: TGTGCCAGCAGCCGCGGGTCTGGGGCCAACGTCCTGACTTTC. Translated, it gives CASSRGSGANVLTF.

This chain uses TRBV29-1 with TRBJ2-1; 16 nucleotides line up with TRBD2. Germline V gives CDR1 SQVTM, CDR2 ANQGSEA. With 6 bases clipped from V and 4 bases from J, the junction kept 3 bases outside the gene matches. The CDR3 is 15 amino acids. The CDR3 bases are TGCAGCGTCGAGGGACTAGCGGGGGGGTACAATGAGCAGTTCTTC. This translates into CSVEGLAGGYNEQFF.

The chain recombines TRBV30 with TRBJ1-5, with TRBD1 identical over 7 bases. There are 14 residues in the CDR3. CDR1 is GTSNPN, CDR2 SVGIG, per germline (reference sequence). V lost 2 bases, J lost 9 bases, and 10 bases stayed unmatched. The CDR3 DNA reads TGTGCCTGGAGTTCAGGACAGGACGTAAGGCCCCAGCATTTT. Its protein product is CAWSSGQDVRPQHF.

The chain recombines TRBV7-9 with TRBJ1-3; D is ambiguous. Germline CDR1 and CDR2: SEHNR and FQNEAQ (reference sequence). Trimming took 0 bases from V and 0 from J, leaving 6 bases between them. There are 15 residues in the CDR3. Here the CDR3 DNA reads TGTGCCAGCAGCTTAGCGCTTGGCTCTGGAAACACCATATATTTT. It yields the protein CASSLALGSGNTIYF.